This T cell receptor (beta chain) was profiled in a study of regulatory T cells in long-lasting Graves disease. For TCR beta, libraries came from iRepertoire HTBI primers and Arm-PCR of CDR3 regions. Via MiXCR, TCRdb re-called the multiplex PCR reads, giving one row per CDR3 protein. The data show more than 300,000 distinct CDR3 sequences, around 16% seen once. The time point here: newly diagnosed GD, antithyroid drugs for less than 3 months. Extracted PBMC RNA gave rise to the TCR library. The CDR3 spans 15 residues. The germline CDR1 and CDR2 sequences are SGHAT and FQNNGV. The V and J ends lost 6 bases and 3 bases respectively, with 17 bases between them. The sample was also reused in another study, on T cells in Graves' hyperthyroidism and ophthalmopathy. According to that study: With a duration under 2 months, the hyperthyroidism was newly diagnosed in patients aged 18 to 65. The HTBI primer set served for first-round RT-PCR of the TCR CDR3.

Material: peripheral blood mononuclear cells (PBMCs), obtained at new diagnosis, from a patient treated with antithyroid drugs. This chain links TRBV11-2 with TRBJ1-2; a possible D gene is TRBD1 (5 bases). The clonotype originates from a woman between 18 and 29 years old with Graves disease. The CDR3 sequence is CASSPPTGTYYGYTF. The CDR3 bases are TGTGCCAGCAGTCCCCCCACCGGGACGTACTATGGCTACACCTTC. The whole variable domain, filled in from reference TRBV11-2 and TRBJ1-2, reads EAGVAQSPRYKIIEKRQSVAFWCNPISGHATLYWYQQILGQGPKLLIQFQNNGVVDDSQLPKDRFSAERLKGVDSTLKIQPAKLEDSAVYLCASSPPTGTYYGYTFGSGTRLTVV.